One sample yielded the 2 T cell receptor beta chains listed below, sequenced in a study of T cell responses to AZD1222 COVID-19 vaccine. Some clones are missing from TCRdb's copy, which holds only in-frame ones; the method was immunoSEQ multiplex PCR. The sample holds 99,000 or so clones; 80% to 90% are singletons and the top ten take around 9.4%. Sequencing was performed on peripheral blood, taken on day 0 of AZD1222 vaccination. The receptors here all came from an adult in good health.

This chain joins TRBV19 and TRBJ1-1; D possibly corresponds to TRBD1 (5 bases). V gave up 8 bases and J gave up 1 base, with 14 bases separating them. Per the germline V gene, CDR1 is LNHDA and CDR2 is SQIVND (reference sequence). The CDR3 loop spans 14 amino acids. CDR3 coding DNA: TGTGCCAGTGGGGGACTCACTTGGAACACTGAAGCTTTCTTT. Translation: CASGGLTWNTEAFF.

The chain links TRBV6-5 to TRBJ1-2, with D possibly TRBD1 on 5 matching bases. Germline values: CDR1 MNHEY, CDR2 SVGAGI. The V and J ends lost 0 bases and 3 bases respectively, with 8 bases between them. This CDR3 has 14 residues. CDR3 sequence reads: CASSYSTQDYGYTF. The DNA of the CDR3 is TGTGCCAGCAGTTACTCGACACAGGACTATGGCTACACCTTC.